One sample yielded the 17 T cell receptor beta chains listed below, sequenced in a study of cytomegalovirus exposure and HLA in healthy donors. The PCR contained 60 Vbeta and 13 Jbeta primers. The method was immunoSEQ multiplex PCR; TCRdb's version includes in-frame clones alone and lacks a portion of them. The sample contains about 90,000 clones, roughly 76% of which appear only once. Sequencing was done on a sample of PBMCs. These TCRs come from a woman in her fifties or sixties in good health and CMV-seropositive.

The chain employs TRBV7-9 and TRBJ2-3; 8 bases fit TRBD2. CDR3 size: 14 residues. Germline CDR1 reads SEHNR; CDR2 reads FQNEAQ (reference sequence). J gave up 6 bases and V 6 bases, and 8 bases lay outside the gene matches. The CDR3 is CASRGAGVWDTQYF. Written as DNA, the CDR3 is TGTGCCAGCAGGGGAGCGGGAGTTTGGGATACGCAGTATTTT.

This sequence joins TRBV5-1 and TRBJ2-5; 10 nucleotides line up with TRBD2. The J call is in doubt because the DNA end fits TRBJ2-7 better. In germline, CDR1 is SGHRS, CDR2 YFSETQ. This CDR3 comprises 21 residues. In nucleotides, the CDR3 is TGCGCCAGCAGCCCCGTCTCGGGGACTCAATGGAGGACTAGCGGTTCCTACGAGCAGTACTTC. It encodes CASSPVSGTQWRTSGSYEQYF.

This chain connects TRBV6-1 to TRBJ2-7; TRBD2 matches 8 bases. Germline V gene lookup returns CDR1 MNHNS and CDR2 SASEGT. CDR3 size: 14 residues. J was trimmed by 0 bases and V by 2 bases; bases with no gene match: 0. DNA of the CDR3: TGTGCCAGCAGTGAAAGCGGGAGCTCCTACGAGCAGTACTTC. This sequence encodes CASSESGSSYEQYF.

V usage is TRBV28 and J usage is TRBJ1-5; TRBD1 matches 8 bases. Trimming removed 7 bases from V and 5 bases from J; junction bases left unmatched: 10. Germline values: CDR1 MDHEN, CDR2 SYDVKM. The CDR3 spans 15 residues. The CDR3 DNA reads TGTGCCAGCATTGCGGCACAGGGGGTCGATCAGCCCCAGCATTTT. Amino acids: CASIAAQGVDQPQHF.

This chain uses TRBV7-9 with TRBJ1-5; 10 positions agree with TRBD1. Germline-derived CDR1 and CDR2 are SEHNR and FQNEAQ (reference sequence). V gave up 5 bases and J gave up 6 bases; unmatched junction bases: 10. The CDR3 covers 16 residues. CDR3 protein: CASSPGTGDASQPQHF. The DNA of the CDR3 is TGTGCCAGCAGCCCCGGGACAGGGGATGCTAGTCAGCCCCAGCATTTT.

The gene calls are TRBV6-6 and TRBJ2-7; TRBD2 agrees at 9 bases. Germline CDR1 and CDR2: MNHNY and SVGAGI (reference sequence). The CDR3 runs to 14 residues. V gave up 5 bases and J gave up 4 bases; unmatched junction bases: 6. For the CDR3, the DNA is TGTGCCAGCAGTCCGACTAGCGGATTTTACGAGCAGTACTTC. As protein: CASSPTSGFYEQYF.

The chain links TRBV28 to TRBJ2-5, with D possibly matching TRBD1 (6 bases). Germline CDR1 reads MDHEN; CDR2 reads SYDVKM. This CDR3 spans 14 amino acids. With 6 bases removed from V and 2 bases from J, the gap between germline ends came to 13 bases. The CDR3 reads CASRDSSFQETQYF. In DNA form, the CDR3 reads TGTGCCAGCAGGGACAGTAGCTTTCAAGAGACCCAGTACTTC.

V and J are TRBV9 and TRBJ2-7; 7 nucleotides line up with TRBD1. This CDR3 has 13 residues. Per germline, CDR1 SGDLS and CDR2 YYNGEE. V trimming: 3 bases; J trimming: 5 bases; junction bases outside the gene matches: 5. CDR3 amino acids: CASSDTGTDEQYF. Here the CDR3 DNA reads TGTGCCAGCAGCGACACAGGGACAGACGAGCAGTACTTC.

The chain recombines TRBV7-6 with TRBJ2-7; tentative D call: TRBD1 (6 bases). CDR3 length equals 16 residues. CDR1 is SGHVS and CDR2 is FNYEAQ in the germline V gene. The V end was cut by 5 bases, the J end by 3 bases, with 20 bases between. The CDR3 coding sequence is TGTGCCAGCAGCCGCAGTAGGGGGACACGAGGCTACGAGCAGTACTTC. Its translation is CASSRSRGTRGYEQYF.

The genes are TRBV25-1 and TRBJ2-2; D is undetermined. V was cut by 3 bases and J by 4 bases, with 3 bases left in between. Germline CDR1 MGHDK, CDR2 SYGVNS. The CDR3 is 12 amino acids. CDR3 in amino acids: CASSDGTGELFF. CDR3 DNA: TGTGCCAGCAGTGACGGCACCGGGGAGCTGTTTTTT. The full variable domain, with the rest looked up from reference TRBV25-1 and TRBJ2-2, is EADIYQTPRYLVIGTGKKITLECSQTMGHDKMYWYQQDPGMELHLIHYSYGVNSTEKGDLSSESTVSRIRTEHFPLTLESARPSHTSQYLCASSDGTGELFFGEGSRLTVL.

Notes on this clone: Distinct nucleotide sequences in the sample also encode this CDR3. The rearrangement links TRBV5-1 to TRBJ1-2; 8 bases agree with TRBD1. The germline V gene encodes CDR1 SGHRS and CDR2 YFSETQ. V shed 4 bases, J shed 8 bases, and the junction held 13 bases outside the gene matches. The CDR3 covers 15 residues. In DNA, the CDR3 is TGCGCCAGCAGCAATCTGACAGGGGTGGCGGTCGGCTACACCTTC. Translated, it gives CASSNLTGVAVGYTF.

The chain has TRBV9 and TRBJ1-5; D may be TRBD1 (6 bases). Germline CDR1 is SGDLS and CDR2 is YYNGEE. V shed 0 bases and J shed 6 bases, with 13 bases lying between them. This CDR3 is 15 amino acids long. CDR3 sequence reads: CASSVGHREGQPQHF. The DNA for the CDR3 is TGTGCCAGCAGCGTAGGCCACAGGGAGGGTCAGCCCCAGCATTTT.

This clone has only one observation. The DNA of the CDR3 is TGCGCCAGCAAGGGTGGTGGGTCGTTTGAGTTAGGGGGGGGGACTGAAGCTTTCTTT. Protein product: CASKGGGSFELGGGTEAFF. This chain uses TRBV10-1 with TRBJ1-1; a weak D match, TRBD1 (6 bases). This CDR3 comprises 19 residues. The germline gives CDR1 WNHNN, CDR2 SYGVQD (reference sequence). The germline V and J ends were trimmed by 7 bases and 5 bases, with 32 bases remaining between them.

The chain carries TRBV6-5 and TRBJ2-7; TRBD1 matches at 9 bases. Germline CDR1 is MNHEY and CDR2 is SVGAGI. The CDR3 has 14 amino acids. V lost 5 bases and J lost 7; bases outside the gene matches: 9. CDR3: CASSAPGQGYEQYF. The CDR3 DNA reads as TGTGCCAGCAGTGCTCCGGGACAGGGTTATGAGCAGTACTTC.

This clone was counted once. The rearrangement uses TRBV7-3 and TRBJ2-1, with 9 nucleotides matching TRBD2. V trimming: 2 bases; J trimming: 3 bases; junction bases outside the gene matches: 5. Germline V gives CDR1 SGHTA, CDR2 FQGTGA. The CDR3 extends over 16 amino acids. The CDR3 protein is CASSLSAGGFYNEQFF. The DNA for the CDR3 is TGTGCCAGCAGCTTATCGGCGGGAGGGTTCTACAATGAGCAGTTCTTC.

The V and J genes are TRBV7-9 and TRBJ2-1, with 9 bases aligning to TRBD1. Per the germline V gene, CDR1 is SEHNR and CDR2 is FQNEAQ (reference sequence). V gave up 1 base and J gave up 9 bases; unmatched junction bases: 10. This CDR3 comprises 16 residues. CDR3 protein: CASSLGSTGGFGEQFF. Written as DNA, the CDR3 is TGTGCCAGCAGCTTAGGGTCGACAGGGGGATTTGGTGAGCAGTTCTTC.

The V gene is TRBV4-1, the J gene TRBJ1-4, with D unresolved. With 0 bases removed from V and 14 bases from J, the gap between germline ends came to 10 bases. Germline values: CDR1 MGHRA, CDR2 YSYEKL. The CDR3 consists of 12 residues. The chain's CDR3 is CASSQDRLRLFF. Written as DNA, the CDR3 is TGCGCCAGCAGCCAAGATCGTCTGAGGCTGTTTTTT.